These T cell receptor beta chains were read from a single sample in a study of identical twins. TCRdb used MiXCR to reprocess the 5' RACE reads, holding one entry per CDR3 protein. The table records around 960,000 distinct CDR3 sequences, about 12% of them present only once. These records were also assigned to another study, of yellow fever vaccine responses in identical twins.

The specimen sequenced was PBMCs. The receptors were sampled from a woman in her late teens or twenties in good health. Each CDR3 is given with its conserved first and last residue. The D gene is left open where the match is weak. Some rows have no size entry. The others give once, few or many, or a class for an expanded clone.

CASGSLGATGTGGTNEQFF	TGTGCTAGTGGTTCGCTGGGGGCCACCGGGACAGGGGGTACCAATGAGCAGTTCTTC	few	TRBV12-5	TRBD1	TRBJ2-1
CASSVSRGMETQYF	TGTGCCAGCAGCGTATCTCGGGGCATGGAGACCCAGTACTTC	-	TRBV9	-	TRBJ2-5
CASSQVHREGRQYF	TGTGCCAGCAGCCAAGTACACAGGGAGGGAAGGCAGTATTTT	-	TRBV14	-	TRBJ2-3
CASSQDYDRGDQPQHF	TGCGCCAGCAGCCAAGACTATGACAGGGGGGATCAGCCCCAGCATTTT	many	TRBV4-1	TRBD1	TRBJ1-5
CAKKGYNEQFF	TGTGCCAAAAAGGGATACAATGAGCAGTTCTTC	few	TRBV27	-	TRBJ2-1
CSASGGLTYEQYF	TGCAGTGCGAGCGGAGGGCTAACCTACGAGCAGTACTTC	-	TRBV20-1	-	TRBJ2-7
CASSLPRPAGSYEQYF	TGTGCCAGCAGTTTACCCCGACCGGCGGGTTCCTACGAGCAGTACTTC	many	TRBV12-3/TRBV12-4	-	TRBJ2-7
CATSRQPGTYYLWGNQPQHF	TGTGCCACCAGCAGACAACCGGGGACATACTACCTATGGGGGAATCAGCCCCAGCATTTT	few	TRBV15	-	TRBJ1-5
CASSPRGGYMDEQFF	TGTGCCAGCAGTCCCAGGGGGGGCTACATGGATGAGCAGTTCTTC	few	TRBV27	-	TRBJ2-1
CASSYSGQNNQPQHF	TGTGCCAGCAGTTACTCTGGACAGAACAATCAGCCCCAGCATTTT	-	TRBV6-2/TRBV6-3	-	TRBJ1-5
CACPGGVQDEQFF	TGTGCCTGCCCGGGGGGGGTCCAAGACGAGCAGTTCTTC	few	TRBV7-9	TRBD2	TRBJ2-1
CASSTGTLDTGELFF	TGTGCCAGCAGCACCGGGACTCTTGACACCGGGGAGCTGTTTTTT	-	TRBV7-9	-	TRBJ2-2
CASSIIVGNEQFF	TGTGCCAGTAGTATAATTGTCGGCAATGAGCAGTTCTTC	-	TRBV19	-	TRBJ2-1
CASRGQAITDTQYF	TGTGCCAGCAGGGGACAGGCGATCACAGATACGCAGTATTTT	many	TRBV6-2/TRBV6-3	TRBD1	TRBJ2-3
CSATEGQGRPLHF	TGCAGTGCTACCGAGGGACAGGGGAGACCCCTCCACTTT	-	TRBV20-1	TRBD1	TRBJ1-6
CASSEKWGTSGRARTGELFF	TGTGCCAGCAGTGAAAAATGGGGGACTAGCGGGAGGGCAAGGACCGGGGAGCTGTTTTTT	few	TRBV2	TRBD2	TRBJ2-2
CASSDSALRKFF	TGTGCCAGCAGTGACTCGGCTCTTCGAAAGTTCTTC	-	TRBV6-4	-	TRBJ2-1
CASSETGFAEQFF	TGTGCCAGCAGCGAGACAGGGTTCGCTGAGCAGTTCTTC	-	TRBV2	TRBD1	TRBJ2-1
CASSESGDPKNSYNEQFF	TGTGCCAGCAGTGAATCGGGGGACCCTAAGAATTCCTACAATGAGCAGTTCTTC	few	TRBV25-1	-	TRBJ2-1
CASSAPVYNEQFF	TGTGCCAGCAGCGCACCAGTCTACAATGAGCAGTTCTTC	few	TRBV9	-	TRBJ2-1
CASSLGPEASYGYTF	TGCGCCAGCAGCTTGGGGCCCGAAGCTTCCTATGGCTACACCTTC	many	TRBV5-1	-	TRBJ1-2
CASSQETWPAANYGYTF	TGTGCCAGCAGCCAAGAAACTTGGCCAGCCGCTAACTATGGCTACACCTTC	-	TRBV4-2	-	TRBJ1-2
CASSHQGLAKNIQYF	TGTGCCAGCAGCCATCAGGGCCTAGCCAAAAACATTCAGTACTTC	many	TRBV3-1	-	TRBJ2-4
CASGSRDSGETQYF	TGCGCCAGCGGGTCCCGGGACTCGGGGGAGACCCAGTACTTC	-	TRBV5-1	-	TRBJ2-5
CATSARDSNQPQHF	TGTGCCACCAGTGCCCGAGATAGCAATCAGCCCCAGCATTTT	few	TRBV24-1	-	TRBJ1-5
CASSLRGAQETQYF	TGCGCCAGCAGCTTGAGGGGAGCGCAAGAGACCCAGTACTTC	few	TRBV5-1	-	TRBJ2-5
CASSLNLAGKTGELFF	TGTGCCAGCAGCTTGAATCTAGCGGGAAAGACCGGGGAGCTGTTTTTT	-	TRBV5-8	TRBD2	TRBJ2-2
CASSVRRPSYNEQFF	TGTGCCAGCAGCGTTAGACGGCCCTCCTACAATGAGCAGTTCTTC	-	TRBV7-2	-	TRBJ2-1
CASWGGLSSYNEQFF	TGCGCCAGCTGGGGGGGCCTAAGCTCCTACAATGAGCAGTTCTTC	many	TRBV5-1	-	TRBJ2-1
CASSSGGQGGYTF	TGCGCCAGCAGCTCCGGGGGGCAGGGCGGCTACACCTTC	-	TRBV5-1	-	TRBJ1-2
CASSLNPSTDTQYF	TGTGCCAGCAGCTTAAACCCCAGCACAGATACGCAGTATTTT	-	TRBV7-3	-	TRBJ2-3